A single sample is the source of the 17 T cell receptor beta chains below, sequenced in a study of PD-L1 blockade in urothelial cancer. TCRdb's copy holds only in-frame clones and misses some; the assay was immunoSEQ multiplex PCR. The repertoire includes 50,000 or so clones, around 85% of them detected once, and around 9.3% sits in the top ten. As for time point: peripheral blood 6 weeks after treatment start. The sample was PBMCs, taken around atezolizumab (anti-PD-L1) treatment. The receptor source for this set is a man in his sixties with urothelial cancer.

The chain employs TRBV7-2 and TRBJ2-7; tentative D call: TRBD2 (6 bases). CDR1 is SGHTA, CDR2 FQGNSA, per germline. Trimming cost V 4 bases and J 0 bases, with 16 bases left between them. The CDR3 consists of 16 residues. DNA of the CDR3: TGTGCCAGCAGCTCCCGGGACTTGCGTATCTCCTACGAGCAGTACTTC. This translates into CASSSRDLRISYEQYF. Supplemented by reference TRBV7-2 and TRBJ2-7, the full variable domain reads GAGVSQSPSNKVTEKGKDVELRCDPISGHTALYWYRQSLGQGLEFLIYFQGNSAPDKSGLPSDRFSAERTGGSVSTLTIQRTQQEDSAVYLCASSSRDLRISYEQYFGPGTRLTVT.

The chain is built from TRBV7-6 and TRBJ1-3; TRBD1 is a possible D gene (6 bases). With 0 bases removed from V and 4 bases from J, the gap between germline ends came to 19 bases. From germline, CDR1 is SGHVS and CDR2 FNYEAQ. The CDR3 runs to 18 residues. The CDR3 here is CASSLAWGTTTRGNTIYF. CDR3 nucleotides: TGTGCCAGCAGCTTAGCCTGGGGGACAACTACCCGCGGAAACACCATATATTTT.

The table lists this clone with a few counts. The chain joins TRBV2 to TRBJ2-3, with 7 bases aligning to TRBD2. Germline-derived CDR1 and CDR2 are SNHLY and FYNNEI. This CDR3 spans 13 amino acids. V shed 5 bases, J shed 3 bases, and the junction held 2 bases outside the gene matches. CDR3 amino acids: CASSSGETDTQYF. The CDR3, as DNA: TGTGCCAGCAGTAGCGGGGAGACAGATACGCAGTATTTT.

V gene TRBV28 combines with J gene TRBJ2-1, with 11 positions matching TRBD2. The CDR3 sequence is 16 residues long. In germline, CDR1 is MDHEN, CDR2 SYDVKM. Germline trimming cut 5 bases from V and 9 bases from J; bases unmatched to any gene: 12. This chain's CDR3 is CASSATLSGGASEQFF. CDR3 DNA sequence: TGTGCCAGCAGTGCAACCCTTAGCGGGGGGGCTAGTGAGCAGTTCTTC.

V gene TRBV6-5 combines with J gene TRBJ2-5; TRBD1 agrees at 7 bases. With V trimmed by 0 bases and J by 5 bases, 6 bases remained unmatched. Germline V gene sequence: CDR1 MNHEY, CDR2 SVGAGI. This CDR3 region has 15 residues. CDR3 sequence: CASSYSTGLAETQYF. The CDR3 DNA reads TGTGCCAGCAGTTACTCGACAGGGTTAGCGGAGACCCAGTACTTC.

V and J are TRBV7-9 and TRBJ1-1; D might be TRBD1 (5 bases). Trimming took off 1 base at V and 3 bases at J, with 18 bases between the two ends. Germline-derived CDR1 and CDR2 are SEHNR and FQNEAQ (reference sequence). The CDR3 runs to 17 residues. DNA for the CDR3: TGTGCCAGCAGCTTAGGGCCGTTGGGTTGGGGGGACACTGAAGCTTTCTTT. It yields the protein CASSLGPLGWGDTEAFF.

In its sample, this clone was seen a few times. The chain joins TRBV7-9 to TRBJ2-7; 8 bases are shared with TRBD1. J gave up 11 bases and V 5 bases, and 11 bases lay outside the gene matches. The CDR3 is made up of 13 amino acids. The germline V gene encodes CDR1 SEHNR and CDR2 FQNEAQ (reference sequence). The CDR3 DNA follows: TGTGCCAGCAGCCCAATTCAGGGGGCGAAGGAGTACTTC. Encoded protein: CASSPIQGAKEYF. Filled out from reference TRBV7-9 and TRBJ2-7, the complete variable domain reads DTGVSQNPRHKITKRGQNVTFRCDPISEHNRLYWYRQTLGQGPEFLTYFQNEAQLEKSRLLSDRFSAERPKGSFSTLEIQRTEQGDSAMYLCASSPIQGAKEYFGPGTRLTVT.

This chain joins TRBV2 and TRBJ1-1; the D is unclear. From germline, CDR1 is SNHLY and CDR2 FYNNEI. This CDR3 has 15 amino acids. V was clipped by 7 bases and J by 1 base, with 16 bases between them. The chain's CDR3 is CASILAGSTNTEAFF. The CDR3 DNA sequence: TGTGCCAGCATATTGGCGGGTTCTACGAACACTGAAGCTTTCTTT.

This chain connects TRBV6-5 to TRBJ1-1; D is possibly TRBD1 (6 bases). This CDR3 spans 15 amino acids. Germline assignment: CDR1 MNHEY and CDR2 SVGAGI. V was cut by 10 bases and J by 0 bases, with 18 bases left in between. The CDR3 is CATKAIGQLNTEAFF. The CDR3 nucleotides are TGTGCCACCAAGGCCATAGGACAGTTGAACACTGAAGCTTTCTTT.

The genes are TRBV7-2 and TRBJ1-6, with 10 positions matching TRBD1. J gave up 9 bases and V 1 base, and 3 bases lay outside the gene matches. The length of the CDR3 is 15 residues. Per germline, CDR1 SGHTA and CDR2 FQGNSA. The CDR3 DNA reads TGTGCCAGCAGCTTAGGTGGGACAGGGGCTTCACCCCTCCACTTT. As protein: CASSLGGTGASPLHF.

This clone was counted between two and nine times. The chain couples TRBV7-3 to TRBJ2-2; D might be TRBD2 (7 bases). The germline gives CDR1 SGHTA, CDR2 FQGTGA. The germline V and J ends were trimmed by 5 bases and 0 bases, with 13 bases remaining between them. The CDR3 runs to 16 residues. The CDR3 sequence is CASSPGGGANTGELFF. The DNA for the CDR3 is TGTGCCAGCAGCCCCGGAGGGGGGGCGAACACCGGGGAGCTGTTTTTT.

The gene calls are TRBV11-2 and TRBJ2-7, with TRBD1 identical over 12 bases. The germline V gene has CDR1 SGHAT and CDR2 FQNNGV. The CDR3 covers 15 residues. V shed 5 bases and J 7 bases; nucleotides not matched to a gene: 9. CDR3 in amino acids: CASSVGDRGLGEQYF. CDR3 DNA sequence: TGTGCCAGCAGCGTAGGGGACAGGGGGCTGGGGGAGCAGTACTTC.

The V and J genes are TRBV30 and TRBJ2-7; TRBD2 might be the D (5 bases). Germline values: CDR1 GTSNPN, CDR2 SVGIG (reference sequence). CDR3 length: 13 amino acids. Trimming left V 3 bases short and J 1 base short, with 10 bases between. The CDR3: CAWSGVPSYEQYF. The DNA of the CDR3 is TGTGCCTGGAGCGGGGTCCCGTCCTACGAGCAGTACTTC.

V and J are TRBV5-1 and TRBJ1-6; the match to TRBD1 covers 9 bases. The ends lost 4 bases at V and 7 bases at J; junction bases unmatched: 3. Germline V gene data show CDR1 as SGHRS and CDR2 as YFSETQ. The CDR3 consists of 14 residues. CDR3 protein: CASSTGQGNSPLHF. The CDR3, as DNA: TGCGCCAGCAGCACGGGACAGGGCAATTCACCCCTCCACTTT.

This clone appeared a single time. The chain employs TRBV28 and TRBJ1-5; 11 nucleotides agree with TRBD1. This CDR3 spans 14 amino acids. The germline CDR1 and CDR2 sequences are MDHEN and SYDVKM. Trimming cost V 7 bases and J 6 bases; bases outside gene matches: 5. CDR3 region: CASTTGTGGQPQHF. In DNA form, the CDR3 reads TGTGCCAGCACAACCGGGACAGGGGGTCAGCCCCAGCATTTT.

This clone occurred a few times. The V call is TRBV15, the J call TRBJ2-3; D might be TRBD2 (7 bases). Trimming removed 1 base from V and 5 bases from J, with 16 bases in between. Germline CDR1 LNHNV, CDR2 YYDKDF (reference sequence). CDR3 length equals 16 residues. CDR3 amino acids: CATSRGAGAIRDTQYF. In nucleotides, the CDR3 is TGTGCCACCAGCAGAGGTGCGGGGGCGATTAGAGATACGCAGTATTTT.

This chain links TRBV19 with TRBJ1-1, with no clear D. Germline CDR1 LNHDA, CDR2 SQIVND (reference sequence). Trimming shortened V by 3 bases and J by 0 bases, and 11 bases separated the two germline ends. This CDR3 has 15 amino acids. This CDR3 is CASSIPAGMNTEAFF. The DNA of the CDR3 is TGTGCCAGTAGTATCCCCGCGGGGATGAACACTGAAGCTTTCTTT.